Below are 17 T cell receptor beta chains sequenced from a single sample in a study of control samples from healthy donors and cancer patients. Generated by immunoSEQ multiplex PCR, the TCRdb table keeps only in-frame clones and is missing some. This sample yields some 120,000 clones, of which roughly nine tenths are seen a single time; around 1.2% belongs to the top ten. The sequencing sample was made of PBMCs. The receptors stem from a woman aged 50 to 60 with colorectal cancer.

The chain couples TRBV7-2 to TRBJ1-2; D unresolved. This CDR3 spans 15 amino acids. Germline CDR1 is SGHTA and CDR2 is FQGNSA. The germline V and J ends were trimmed by 1 base and 1 base, with 10 bases remaining between them. The CDR3 coding sequence is TGTGCCAGCAGCTTAGGACCCGGGAGTAACTATGGCTACACCTTC. It translates to CASSLGPGSNYGYTF.

This rearrangement joins TRBV27 to TRBJ1-5; D is possibly TRBD1 (5 bases). Trimming removed 3 bases at V and 6 bases at J, with 9 bases between. The CDR3 totals 13 residues. Germline CDR1 MNHEY, CDR2 SMNVEV (reference sequence). The CDR3 region is CASSFRVLQPQHF. CDR3 nucleotide sequence: TGTGCCAGCAGTTTCAGGGTCCTTCAGCCCCAGCATTTT.

The chain has TRBV10-1 and TRBJ2-7, with D perhaps being TRBD1 or TRBD2 (5 bases each). Per the germline V gene, CDR1 is WNHNN and CDR2 is SYGVQD (reference sequence). The CDR3 runs to 15 residues. V lost 0 bases to trimming and J lost 2 bases, with 11 bases between them. CDR3 region: CASSESRGVTYEQYF. The CDR3 nucleotides read TGCGCCAGCAGTGAGTCCCGAGGGGTGACCTACGAGCAGTACTTC.

This clone was picked up one time. The chain combines TRBV3-1 (or the pseudogene TRBV3-2) with TRBJ1-4; possible D gene TRBD1, 5 bases. Trimming stripped 6 bases from V and 2 bases from J, with 10 bases between. The CDR3 length is 14 residues. The germline CDR1 and CDR2 sequences are LGHDT and YNNKEL (reference sequence). Here the CDR3 reads CASRESGTNEKLFF. The CDR3 DNA is TGTGCCAGCAGGGAATCAGGGACTAATGAAAAACTGTTTTTT.

The V gene is TRBV7-6, the J gene TRBJ2-7; tentatively, D is TRBD2 (5 bases). V gave up 1 base and J gave up 7 bases, with 20 bases separating them. The V gene's germline CDR1 is SGHVS and CDR2 FNYEAQ. The CDR3 totals 16 residues. The CDR3 DNA reads TGTGCCAGCAGCTTAGTAGATGGGCCCATCCCGGGGGAGCAGTACTTC. This translates into CASSLVDGPIPGEQYF. The full variable domain, rest sourced from reference TRBV7-6 and TRBJ2-7, is GAGVSQSPRYKVTKRGQDVALRCDPISGHVSLYWYRQALGQGPEFLTYFNYEAQQDKSGLPNDRFSAERPEGSISTLTIQRTEQRDSAMYRCASSLVDGPIPGEQYFGPGTRLTVT.

The count of this clone is one. The genes are TRBV20-1 and TRBJ2-1; 7 positions agree with TRBD2. The CDR3 has 13 residues. In germline, CDR1 is DFQATT, CDR2 SNEGSKA (reference sequence). V lost 3 bases, J lost 14 bases, and 13 bases stayed unmatched. CDR3 sequence (DNA): TGCAGTGCTAGTAATAGCGGGTTCCAGGTGGAGTTCTTC. Translation: CSASNSGFQVEFF.

V is TRBV7-2 and J is TRBJ2-2; 14 bases align to TRBD2. The CDR3 totals 19 residues. The germline CDR1 and CDR2 sequences are SGHTA and FQGNSA. Germline trimming cut 5 bases from V and 5 bases from J; bases unmatched to any gene: 13. The CDR3 DNA reads as TGTGCCAGCAGCCAACCAGGGGGACTAGCGGGGGCGAGAACCGGGGAGCTGTTTTTT. Amino acid sequence: CASSQPGGLAGARTGELFF.

The chain recombines TRBV30 with TRBJ2-7; 9 positions match TRBD1. V trimming: 3 bases; J trimming: 1 base; junction bases outside the gene matches: 10. This CDR3 contains 16 residues. The germline V gene has CDR1 GTSNPN and CDR2 SVGIG (reference sequence). The CDR3 DNA reads TGTGCCTGGAGCGCTGTGGGACAGGGAGATTCCTACGAGCAGTACTTC. Its protein is CAWSAVGQGDSYEQYF.

The chain carries TRBV5-1 and TRBJ2-2; 7 bases agree with TRBD2. The CDR3 has 15 residues. CDR1 is SGHRS and CDR2 is YFSETQ in the germline V gene. Germline trimming cut 1 base from V and 2 bases from J; bases unmatched to any gene: 2. The CDR3 DNA sequence: TGCGCCAGCAGCTTGCCTAGCGGAAACACCGGGGAGCTGTTTTTT. It translates to CASSLPSGNTGELFF.

This clone occurred once. CDR3 sequence: CASSLAGPSGTDTQYF. CDR3 coding DNA: TGTGCCAGCAGCTTAGCCGGGCCTAGCGGCACAGATACGCAGTATTTT. The rearrangement links TRBV7-6 to TRBJ2-3; possibly TRBD2 for D (6 bases). This CDR3 comprises 16 residues. In germline, CDR1 is SGHVS, CDR2 FNYEAQ. The germline V and J ends were trimmed by 0 bases and 1 base, with 11 bases remaining between them.

This chain joins TRBV6-6 and TRBJ2-1, with 12 bases lining up with TRBD2. After removal of 4 bases from V and 5 bases from J, the junction contained 6 bases not matched to a gene. This CDR3 region has 16 residues. Germline values: CDR1 MNHNY, CDR2 SVGAGI (reference sequence). CDR3: CASSSGLAGIHNEQFF. DNA of the CDR3: TGTGCCAGCAGTTCCGGACTAGCGGGAATTCACAATGAGCAGTTCTTC.

The chain combines TRBV29-1 with TRBJ2-7, with D perhaps given as TRBD1 or TRBD2 (6 bases each). From germline, CDR1 is SQVTM and CDR2 ANQGSEA. V shed 2 bases and J shed 7 bases, with 15 bases lying between them. The CDR3 has 13 residues. CDR3 coding DNA: TGCAGCGTTGAAAGCGGCGGGACACGGGAGCAGTACTTC. Translation gives CSVESGGTREQYF.

The rearrangement uses TRBV29-1 and TRBJ2-1; 9 bases are a match to TRBD1. Germline CDR1 and CDR2: SQVTM and ANQGSEA. The CDR3 sequence is 14 residues long. The trim removed 7 bases at V and 3 bases at J, leaving 7 bases unmatched. The CDR3 spells CSAGTGLDYNEQFF. The CDR3 region has the DNA TGCAGCGCCGGGACAGGGTTGGACTACAATGAGCAGTTCTTC.

The chain recombines TRBV19 with TRBJ2-2; 10 bases map to TRBD1. This CDR3 is 18 amino acids long. The V segment lost 6 bases and the J segment 3 bases; nucleotides outside the gene matches: 13. Germline-derived CDR1 and CDR2 are LNHDA and SQIVND (reference sequence). This chain's CDR3 is CASRIDRGRPEDTGELFF. The DNA for the CDR3 is TGTGCCAGTAGGATCGACAGGGGGCGCCCCGAAGACACCGGGGAGCTGTTTTTT.

The chain couples TRBV12-2 to TRBJ2-1; the table gives TRBD2 as D, unverified against the DNA. TRBV12-2 is classified as a pseudogene. The CDR3 spans 18 residues. DNA for the CDR3: TGTGCAAGTCGCTTCCGAGCGTATAGCGGGGGGCCTTCCAATGAGCAGTTCTTC. It specifies CASRFRAYSGGPSNEQFF.

V usage is TRBV28 and J usage is TRBJ1-4; no definite D call. The CDR3 totals 14 residues. The V end was cut by 2 bases, the J end by 8 bases, with 12 bases between. Germline CDR1 is MDHEN and CDR2 is SYDVKM. As DNA, the CDR3 is TGTGCCAGCAGTTTACAGGAGATTCGGGAAAAACTGTTTTTT. Translating gives CASSLQEIREKLFF.

The chain couples TRBV30 to TRBJ2-7; 10 bases line up with TRBD2. CDR1 is GTSNPN and CDR2 is SVGIG in the germline V gene (reference sequence). This CDR3 is 16 amino acids long. Trimming at V came to 4 bases and at J to 1 base, leaving 10 bases not matched to a gene. As DNA, the CDR3 is TGTGCCTGGACCCACCCCCGGACTAGCGGTTCCTACGAGCAGTACTTC. Protein product: CAWTHPRTSGSYEQYF.